The 4 T cell receptor beta chains reported below all come from one sample, sequenced in a study of molecular identifiers for immune sequencing clone quantification. From the PCR reads, TCRdb called clonotypes with MiXCR, one entry per CDR3 protein. The sample lists around 54,000 distinct CDR3 sequences, about 25% occurring once. The sequenced sample consisted of naive CD8+ T cells from blood, with Jurkat cell RNA spiked in. The subset here: FACS-sorted CD8+CD4-CCR7+CD45RA+ naive T cells. Receptor source: a human donor in good health. Some libraries in this study had Jurkat cell RNA spiked in.

This clonotype was detected ten times or more. The chain carries TRBV28 and TRBJ2-3, with 7 positions matching TRBD2. Per germline, CDR1 MDHEN and CDR2 SYDVKM. CDR3 length: 15 amino acids. Trimming took 6 bases from V and 0 from J; bases not matched to a gene: 6. The CDR3 region is CASSRLADSTDTQYF. The CDR3 bases are TGTGCCAGCAGCCGGCTAGCGGATAGCACAGATACGCAGTATTTT.

V is TRBV12-3 or TRBV12-4 and J is TRBJ1-5; D ambiguous. The V gene lost 2 bases and the J gene lost 6 bases, with 8 bases spanning the gap. The CDR3 sequence is 13 residues long. CDR3 nucleotides: TGTGCCAGCAGTTTAAATTTAGCTCAGCCCCAGCATTTT. Translation: CASSLNLAQPQHF.

This clonotype was recorded at least ten times. The gene calls are TRBV12-3 or TRBV12-4 and TRBJ2-3; D is perhaps TRBD2 (6 bases). This CDR3 is 17 amino acids long. Trimming pared 5 bases from V and 0 bases from J, leaving 18 bases between. The CDR3 protein is CASSHLGRDESTDTQYF. CDR3 bases: TGTGCCAGCAGTCACCTGGGGCGGGATGAAAGCACAGATACGCAGTATTTT.

This clonotype showed up many times. The rearrangement uses TRBV7-2 and TRBJ2-7; 10 bases map to TRBD1. Per the germline V gene, CDR1 is SGHTA and CDR2 is FQGNSA. CDR3 length: 14 residues. Losses at the gene ends were 5 bases for V and 3 bases for J; bases not matched to a gene: 4. This CDR3 is CASSLDRGHYEQYF. The DNA for the CDR3 is TGTGCCAGCAGCCTTGACAGGGGGCACTACGAGCAGTACTTC.